This TCR beta chain was sequenced in a study of T cells in Graves' hyperthyroidism and ophthalmopathy. TCR beta CDR3 region amplification was performed from RNA transcripts. First-round RT-PCR with HTBI primers amplified the TCR CDR3 region. One entry per CDR3 protein, called by TCRdb with MiXCR from the multiplex PCR reads. The sample lists approximately 700,000 distinct CDR3 sequences, 45% occurring once. Diagnosis rested on symptoms, serum thyroxine and TRAb, thyroid ultrasound, and orbital computed tomography. With 2 bases clipped from V and 2 bases from J, the junction kept 5 bases outside the gene matches. CDR3 length: 15 residues. Germline V lookup: CDR1 SGDLS, CDR2 YYNGEE.

This sequence originates from an adult man with Graves' disease, either hyperthyroidism or ophthalmopathy (not recorded which). Source material: peripheral blood or thyroid tissue (not recorded which). The V and J genes are TRBV9 and TRBJ2-5; 8 nucleotides match TRBD2. CDR3 in amino acids: CASSVELAGQETQYF. Here the CDR3 DNA reads TGTGCCAGCAGCGTTGAGCTAGCGGGTCAAGAGACCCAGTACTTC.